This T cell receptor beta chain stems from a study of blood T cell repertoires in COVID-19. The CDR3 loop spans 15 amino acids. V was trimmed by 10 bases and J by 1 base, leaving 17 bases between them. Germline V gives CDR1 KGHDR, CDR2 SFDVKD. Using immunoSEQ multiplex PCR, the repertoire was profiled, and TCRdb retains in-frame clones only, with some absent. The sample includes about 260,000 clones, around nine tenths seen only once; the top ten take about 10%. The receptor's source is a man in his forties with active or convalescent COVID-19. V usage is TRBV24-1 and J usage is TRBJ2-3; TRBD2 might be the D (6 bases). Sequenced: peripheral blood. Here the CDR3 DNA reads TGTGCCACGGGAGGACGGAACCGGGGCACAGATACGCAGTATTTT. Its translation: CATGGRNRGTDTQYF.